A selection of T cell receptor beta chains follows, all from one sample in a study of Ad26.COV2.S vaccination and SARS-CoV-2 variants. Produced via immunoSEQ multiplex PCR; TCRdb's table is partial and in-frame only. In the table there are about 400,000 clones, roughly 90% of which are singletons. Material: peripheral blood, obtained in a trial of Ad26.COV2.S vaccine versus placebo. The receptors come from a person between 18 and 65 years old who received the Ad26.COV2.S COVID-19 vaccine or a placebo. Both conserved end residues are part of each CDR3. The D gene is left open where the match is weak. Only part of the rows carry a size: once, few, many, or a class if the clone is expanded.

size,J,D,V,CDR3,DNA
.,TRBJ2-6,.,TRBV15,CATGRPGSGANVLTF,TGTGCCACCGGGAGACCTGGCTCTGGGGCCAACGTCCTGACTTTC
.,TRBJ1-1,.,TRBV7-9,CASSFLGITEAFF,TGTGCCAGCAGCTTCTTAGGGATCACTGAAGCTTTCTTT
.,TRBJ2-2,.,TRBV12-3/TRBV12-4,CASSERRPWELFF,TGTGCCAGCAGCGAGAGACGGCCGTGGGAGCTGTTTTTT
once,TRBJ1-3,TRBD1,TRBV7-9,CASSPTGALGNTIYF,TGTGCCAGCAGCCCCACAGGGGCCTTGGGAAACACCATATATTTT
.,TRBJ2-5,.,TRBV5-4,CASSPGPGDKTQYF,TGTGCCAGCAGCCCGGGACCCGGGGATAAGACCCAGTACTTC
.,TRBJ2-7,.,TRBV6-2/TRBV6-3,CASSFSDTYEQYF,TGTGCCAGCAGTTTCTCAGATACCTACGAGCAGTACTTC
.,TRBJ1-2,TRBD1,TRBV7-9,CASSKGTEDGYTF,TGTGCCAGCAGCAAAGGGACAGAGGATGGCTACACCTTC
once,TRBJ2-7,.,TRBV18,CASSDWGFPYEQYF,TGTGCCAGCTCAGATTGGGGGTTCCCCTACGAGCAGTACTTC
.,TRBJ2-7,.,TRBV7-2,CASSLVGDYEQYF,TGTGCCAGCAGCTTGGTCGGGGACTACGAGCAGTACTTC
.,TRBJ2-1,TRBD2,TRBV24-1,CATARGVLTSGGAGLDEQFF,TGTGCCACCGCCCGAGGCGTTTTGACTAGCGGGGGGGCCGGGTTAGATGAGCAGTTCTTC
.,TRBJ1-5,.,TRBV27,CASSLSWIQVLNQPQHF,TGTGCCAGCAGTTTATCGTGGATACAGGTATTAAATCAGCCCCAGCATTTT
.,TRBJ1-2,.,TRBV19,CASSIWELRGYRYTF,TGTGCCAGTAGTATTTGGGAACTCCGGGGATATCGCTACACCTTC
.,TRBJ1-1,.,TRBV3-1/TRBV3-2,CASSHDGRGTEAFF,TGTGCCAGCAGCCATGATGGTCGGGGCACTGAAGCTTTCTTT
.,TRBJ1-1,.,TRBV6-6,CATRTPPSGSTEAFF,TGTGCCACCCGAACCCCCCCCTCTGGGTCCACTGAAGCTTTCTTT
.,TRBJ2-1,TRBD2,TRBV10-3,CAIRGERGSSYNEQFF,TGTGCCATCAGGGGAGAGCGGGGGAGCTCCTACAATGAGCAGTTCTTC
.,TRBJ2-7,.,TRBV7-9,CASSAGSSAPEQYF,TGTGCCAGCAGCGCCGGGTCCTCCGCGCCCGAGCAGTACTTC
.,TRBJ2-2,TRBD2,TRBV29-1,CSVHPGGLNTGELFF,TGCAGCGTCCATCCGGGGGGACTGAACACCGGGGAGCTGTTTTTT
.,TRBJ1-5,TRBD1,TRBV6-1,CASSAGTGSSNQPQHF,TGTGCCAGCAGTGCCGGGACAGGGTCTAGCAATCAGCCCCAGCATTTT
.,TRBJ1-2,TRBD1,TRBV4-1,CASSQDRVYGYTF,TGCGCCAGCAGCCAGGACAGGGTCTATGGCTACACCTTC
.,TRBJ2-1,.,TRBV11-2,CASSQRRDNSYNEQFF,TGTGCCAGCAGCCAGAGAAGAGACAACTCCTACAATGAGCAGTTCTTC
.,TRBJ1-3,.,TRBV25-1,CASSEGGLGNTIYF,TGTGCCAGCAGTGAAGGAGGGCTTGGAAACACCATATATTTT
.,TRBJ1-2,.,TRBV24-1,CATSDRGAQGYTF,TGTGCCACCAGTGATCGAGGGGCGCAGGGCTACACCTTC
.,TRBJ1-2,.,TRBV18,CASSPGRAYGYTF,TGTGCCAGCTCTCCGGGACGGGCCTATGGCTACACCTTC
.,TRBJ1-6,.,TRBV4-1,CASSFGHPTNSPLHF,TGCGCCAGCAGCTTCGGACATCCAACCAATTCACCCCTCCACTTT
.,TRBJ2-2,.,TRBV4-1,CASSQGLGSNTGELFF,TGCGCCAGCAGCCAAGGATTGGGGAGTAACACCGGGGAGCTGTTTTTT
.,TRBJ2-5,TRBD2,TRBV18,CASSPLLGLAGGLQETQYF,TGTGCCAGCTCTCCGTTATTGGGACTAGCGGGGGGACTCCAAGAGACCCAGTACTTC
few,TRBJ2-2,TRBD2,TRBV19,CASSRDSGDFNTGELFF,TGTGCCAGTAGTAGGGATAGCGGGGACTTTAACACCGGGGAGCTGTTTTTT
few,TRBJ2-7,TRBD1,TRBV28,CASSIPDRGKFHEVQYF,TGTGCCAGCAGTATCCCGGACAGGGGCAAATTCCACGAGGTGCAGTACTTC
.,TRBJ2-7,TRBD1,TRBV15,CATSRQRQGTEQYF,TGTGCCACCAGCAGACAAAGACAGGGAACCGAGCAGTACTTC
few,TRBJ1-5,.,TRBV10-1,CASSESIVGTQHF,TGCGCCAGCAGTGAGTCCATTGTAGGAACACAGCATTTT
.,TRBJ1-5,TRBD1,TRBV3-1/TRBV3-2,CASSQAGTGVTAQHF,TGTGCCAGCAGCCAAGCCGGGACAGGGGTCACAGCCCAGCATTTT
.,TRBJ2-7,TRBD1,TRBV19,CASSDRGNYEQYF,TGTGCCAGTAGTGACAGGGGGAACTACGAGCAGTACTTC
.,TRBJ1-1,.,TRBV27,CASSHQGVNTEAFF,TGTGCCAGCAGCCACCAGGGAGTAAACACTGAAGCTTTCTTT
.,TRBJ1-2,.,TRBV2,CASTKDRLYGYTF,TGTGCCAGCACCAAGGACAGACTCTATGGCTACACCTTC
.,TRBJ2-2,.,TRBV14,CASSQRYTGELFF,TGTGCCAGCAGCCAAAGATACACCGGGGAGCTGTTTTTT
.,TRBJ2-1,.,TRBV11-3,CASSLWDMQRYNEQFF,TGTGCCAGCAGCTTGTGGGACATGCAGAGATACAATGAGCAGTTCTTC
many,TRBJ1-3,.,TRBV28,CASSSRQDSGNTIYF,TGTGCCAGCAGTTCTAGACAAGACTCTGGAAACACCATATATTTT
.,TRBJ1-1,.,TRBV30,CAWTGGLVNTEAFF,TGTGCCTGGACGGGGGGTCTGGTGAACACTGAAGCTTTCTTT
.,TRBJ2-3,.,TRBV5-6,CASSFWGRGGADTQYF,TGTGCCAGCAGCTTCTGGGGACGGGGTGGGGCAGATACGCAGTATTTT
.,TRBJ2-7,.,TRBV7-9,CASSLMEGEQYF,TGTGCCAGCAGCTTAATGGAGGGAGAGCAGTACTTC
.,TRBJ1-1,.,TRBV6-2/TRBV6-3,CASSYFSAEGTEAFF,TGTGCCAGCAGTTACTTCTCAGCGGAAGGAACTGAAGCTTTCTTT
once,TRBJ2-7,TRBD1,TRBV4-1,CASSPEGQGTYEQYF,TGCGCCAGCAGCCCAGAAGGACAGGGGACCTACGAGCAGTACTTC
.,TRBJ1-3,.,TRBV18,CASSPEGQGNTIYF,TGTGCCAGCTCACCGGAGGGGCAGGGAAACACCATATATTTT
.,TRBJ1-4,.,TRBV5-6,CASSLVQGKNEKLFF,TGTGCCAGCAGCTTAGTGCAGGGAAAAAATGAAAAACTGTTTTTT
.,TRBJ2-7,TRBD1,TRBV28,CASRNTGASGNEQYF,TGTGCCAGCAGAAACACAGGGGCTAGTGGAAACGAGCAGTACTTC
.,TRBJ2-6,.,TRBV10-2,CASRGGSGANVLTF,TGCGCCAGCAGAGGTGGCTCTGGGGCCAACGTCCTGACTTTC
.,TRBJ1-5,.,TRBV2,CASSADYSNQPQHF,TGTGCCAGCAGTGCTGATTATAGCAATCAGCCCCAGCATTTT
.,TRBJ1-6,.,TRBV18,CASSPRTDWHSPLHF,TGTGCCAGCTCACCTAGGACAGATTGGCATTCACCCCTCCACTTT
.,TRBJ1-2,.,TRBV13,CASPSSTF,TGTGCCAGCCCCTCCTCCACCTTC
.,TRBJ2-7,.,TRBV4-1,CASSQFLAGYYEQYF,TGCGCCAGCAGCCAATTTCTGGCAGGGTACTACGAGCAGTACTTC
many,TRBJ1-2,TRBD1,TRBV30,CAWSPQGVGGYTF,TGTGCCTGGAGTCCCCAGGGGGTAGGTGGCTACACCTTC